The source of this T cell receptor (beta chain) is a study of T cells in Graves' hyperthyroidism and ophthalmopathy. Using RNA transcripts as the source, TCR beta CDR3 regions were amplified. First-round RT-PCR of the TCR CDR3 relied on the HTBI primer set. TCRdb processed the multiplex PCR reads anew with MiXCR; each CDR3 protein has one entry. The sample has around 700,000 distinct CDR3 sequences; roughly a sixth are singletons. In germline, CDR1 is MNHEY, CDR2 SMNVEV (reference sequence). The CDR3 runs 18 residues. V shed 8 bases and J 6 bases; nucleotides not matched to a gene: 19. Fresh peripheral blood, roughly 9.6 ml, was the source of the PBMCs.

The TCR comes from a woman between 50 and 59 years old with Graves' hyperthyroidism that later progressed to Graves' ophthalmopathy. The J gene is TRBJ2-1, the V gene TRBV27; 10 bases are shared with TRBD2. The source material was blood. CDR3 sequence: CASRPSSGGLPWGNEQFF. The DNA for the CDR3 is TGTGCCAGCCGGCCCTCTAGCGGGGGCTTACCCTGGGGCAATGAGCAGTTCTTC.